The T cell receptor beta chain under discussion was sequenced for a study of T cell changes during pregnancy in multiple sclerosis. V gave up 4 bases and J gave up 2 bases, with 20 bases separating them. This CDR3 region has 17 residues. Germline V gives CDR1 SNHLY, CDR2 FYNNEI. Here immunoSEQ multiplex PCR was the method, and the copy in TCRdb shows in-frame clones only, minus some. The table has 40,000 to 45,000 clones, about 89% seen once. This clonotype was sampled from a female donor with multiple sclerosis, enrolled in a pregnancy study. This specimen consisted of CD4+ T cells from peripheral blood mononuclear cells, obtained in the first trimester of pregnancy. The chain links TRBV2 to TRBJ1-2; no definite D call. CDR3 sequence (DNA): TGTGCCAGCAGTGCCGACTGGTCTAGTGTACGCAACTATGGCTACACCTTC. Translation: CASSADWSSVRNYGYTF. Looking up the rest from reference TRBV2 and TRBJ1-2 gives the full variable domain: EPEVTQTPSHQVTQMGQEVILRCVPISNHLYFYWYRQILGQKVEFLVSFYNNEISEKSEIFDDQFSVERPDGSNFTLKIRSTKLEDSAMYFCASSADWSSVRNYGYTFGSGTRLTVV.